This TCR beta chain was profiled in a study of PD-L1 blockade in urothelial cancer. The germline CDR1 and CDR2 sequences are MNHEY and SVGAGI. Trimming removed 6 bases from V and 0 bases from J; junction bases left unmatched: 8. This CDR3 is built from 15 residues. Profiling relied on immunoSEQ multiplex PCR, and the TCRdb table lists in-frame clones only, not all of them. This table holds 30,000 to 45,000 clones, approximately 82% found once. The sample was PBMCs, taken around atezolizumab (anti-PD-L1) treatment. The J gene is TRBJ2-7, the V gene TRBV6-5; 7 bases agree with TRBD1. The receptor was isolated from a man in his 60s with urothelial cancer. For the CDR3, the DNA is TGTGCCAGCAGAGTTGGGACAGAAAACTCCTACGAGCAGTACTTC. Translated: CASRVGTENSYEQYF.